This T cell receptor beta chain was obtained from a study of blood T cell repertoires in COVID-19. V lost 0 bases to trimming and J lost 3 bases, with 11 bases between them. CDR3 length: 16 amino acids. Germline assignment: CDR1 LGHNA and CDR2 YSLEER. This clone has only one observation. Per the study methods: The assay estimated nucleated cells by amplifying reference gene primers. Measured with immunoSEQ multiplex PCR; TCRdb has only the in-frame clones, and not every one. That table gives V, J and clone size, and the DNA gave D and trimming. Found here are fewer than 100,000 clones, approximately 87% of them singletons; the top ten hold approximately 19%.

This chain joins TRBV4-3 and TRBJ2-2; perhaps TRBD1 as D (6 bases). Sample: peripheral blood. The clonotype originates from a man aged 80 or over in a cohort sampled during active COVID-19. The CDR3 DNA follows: TGCGCCAGCAGCCAAGATGCCACAGGGTACACCGGGGAGCTGTTTTTT. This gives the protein CASSQDATGYTGELFF.